This T cell receptor beta chain was found in a study of metastatic and nonmetastatic thyroid tumors. Study overall: Repertoire data that came from the blood and tumor or nodule tissue of malignant and benign thyroid patients were compared.

The junction had 9 bases not matched to a gene; V was cut back by 1 base and J by 5 bases. The CDR3 loop spans 16 amino acids. Germline CDR1 and CDR2: SGHRS and YFSETQ. Via MiXCR, TCRdb re-called the PCR reads. Among just over 20,000 clones listed, 12% were seen once. Study-wide points: In blood and tumor, TCR beta diversity was reportedly significantly higher in malignant thyroid tumors than in benign nodules.

Patients had received no treatment of any kind before thyroid surgery. This clone was observed at least ten times. The antigen is undetermined. Sequencing used blood. The TCR comes from a male donor with papillary thyroid cancer or a benign thyroid nodule (not recorded which). Some clones in this sample may be carry-over from other donors' samples. The chain has TRBV5-1 and TRBJ2-1; TRBD2 aligns across 7 bases. CDR3 sequence: CASSLLAGEGNNEQFF. DNA of the CDR3: TGCGCCAGCAGCTTGTTGGCGGGAGAGGGGAACAATGAGCAGTTCTTC.